This is a list of T cell receptor beta chains from one sample in a study of T cells in Graves' hyperthyroidism and ophthalmopathy. TCRdb itself ran the multiplex PCR reads through MiXCR, one entry per CDR3 protein. The sample carries 250,000 to 300,000 distinct CDR3 sequences, over 15% recorded once. The sequenced sample was blood. These receptors were obtained from a woman aged 60 to 75 with Graves' ophthalmopathy. Both conserved end residues are part of each CDR3. The D gene is left open where the match is weak. A clone size is listed for some rows: how often the clone was seen (once, few, many), or a class if it is expanded.

CDR3nt: TGTGCCAGCAGCCCCGTGGGGAGGGGCTCTGGGGCCAACGTCCTGACTTTC; CDR3aa: CASSPVGRGSGANVLTF; v_gene: TRBV7-9; j_gene: TRBJ2-6; d_gene: TRBD2; abundance: many
CDR3nt: TGTGCCAGCAGCTTAGGGATGAACACTGAAGCTTTCTTT; CDR3aa: CASSLGMNTEAFF; v_gene: TRBV5-1; j_gene: TRBJ1-1; d_gene: .; abundance: many
CDR3nt: TGCGCCAGCAGCCAAGCTCCACAGGGTATTAATGAAAAACTGTTTTTT; CDR3aa: CASSQAPQGINEKLFF; v_gene: TRBV4-3; j_gene: TRBJ1-4; d_gene: .; abundance: .
CDR3nt: TGTGCCAGCAGCTACCAGGGGGCCCCGGGAGATACGCAGTATTTT; CDR3aa: CASSYQGAPGDTQYF; v_gene: TRBV7-9; j_gene: TRBJ2-3; d_gene: TRBD1; abundance: .
CDR3nt: TGTGCCAGCAGCCTCATGGGTGTAGTGGGACAGCAGTTCTTC; CDR3aa: CASSLMGVVGQQFF; v_gene: TRBV7-9; j_gene: TRBJ2-1; d_gene: .; abundance: many
CDR3nt: TGTGCCAGCAGCTTAGCGGCCAATTATGGCTACACCTTC; CDR3aa: CASSLAANYGYTF; v_gene: TRBV5-1; j_gene: TRBJ1-2; d_gene: .; abundance: many
CDR3nt: TGTGCCAGCAGCGGCTGGACTAGGCTACGCAATGAGCAGTTCTTC; CDR3aa: CASSGWTRLRNEQFF; v_gene: TRBV7-9; j_gene: TRBJ2-1; d_gene: TRBD2; abundance: many
CDR3nt: TGTGCCAGCAGCGGAGGACTAGCGGGGGCCCGATACTTC; CDR3aa: CASSGGLAGARYF; v_gene: TRBV7-9; j_gene: TRBJ2-5; d_gene: TRBD2; abundance: many
CDR3nt: TGTGCCAGCAGCGGTACAGGGGACAAAAACATTCAGTACTTC; CDR3aa: CASSGTGDKNIQYF; v_gene: TRBV2; j_gene: TRBJ2-4; d_gene: TRBD1; abundance: few
CDR3nt: TGTGCCAGCTCACCCCGAAAGGAGCATAACTATGGCTACACCTTC; CDR3aa: CASSPRKEHNYGYTF; v_gene: TRBV18; j_gene: TRBJ1-2; d_gene: .; abundance: many
CDR3nt: TGTGCCGCAAGAGCGGGAGCCGGCCGCTACAATGAGCAGTTCTTC; CDR3aa: CAARAGAGRYNEQFF; v_gene: TRBV6-2/TRBV6-3; j_gene: TRBJ2-1; d_gene: TRBD2; abundance: .
CDR3nt: TGCGCCAGCAGCAAGGGACAGGGGGCGTCTAGCACCGGGGAGCTGTTTTTT; CDR3aa: CASSKGQGASSTGELFF; v_gene: TRBV5-1; j_gene: TRBJ2-2; d_gene: TRBD1; abundance: many
CDR3nt: TGTGCCAGCAGTTTTTTGTCTAGCGGGAGAAATGAGCAGTTCTTC; CDR3aa: CASSFLSSGRNEQFF; v_gene: TRBV28; j_gene: TRBJ2-1; d_gene: TRBD2; abundance: many
CDR3nt: TGTGCCAGTTCGATGGGGACGGGGGTAGCCAAAAACATTCAGTACTTC; CDR3aa: CASSMGTGVAKNIQYF; v_gene: TRBV28; j_gene: TRBJ2-4; d_gene: .; abundance: few
CDR3nt: TGTGCCAGCAGCTTAAGGCCGGGAGTGGGAGAGACCCAGTACTTC; CDR3aa: CASSLRPGVGETQYF; v_gene: TRBV7-3; j_gene: TRBJ2-5; d_gene: .; abundance: many
CDR3nt: TGCGCCAGCAGCTCAGGACAGTTTGGAAGATCTATAAACACTGAAGCTTTCTTT; CDR3aa: CASSSGQFGRSINTEAFF; v_gene: TRBV5-1; j_gene: TRBJ1-1; d_gene: .; abundance: .
CDR3nt: TGCAGTGCTAAAGACAGGGGAGGTAATGTGAACACTGAAGCTTTCTTT; CDR3aa: CSAKDRGGNVNTEAFF; v_gene: TRBV20-1; j_gene: TRBJ1-1; d_gene: TRBD1; abundance: many
CDR3nt: TGCAGCGCTGGGACCGCGTACACTGAAGCTTTCTTT; CDR3aa: CSAGTAYTEAFF; v_gene: TRBV29-1; j_gene: TRBJ1-1; d_gene: .; abundance: many
CDR3nt: TGTGCCAGCAGCGTTCGGGACACTTCCTACACCTTC; CDR3aa: CASSVRDTSYTF; v_gene: TRBV9; j_gene: TRBJ1-2; d_gene: .; abundance: few
CDR3nt: TGCGCCAGCAGCCAAGCAATGGCAGGGGTAGATGGAAACACCATATATTTT; CDR3aa: CASSQAMAGVDGNTIYF; v_gene: TRBV4-3; j_gene: TRBJ1-3; d_gene: .; abundance: .
CDR3nt: TGTGCCAGCAGCCCTGGACTGGAGAACTACGAGCAGTACTTC; CDR3aa: CASSPGLENYEQYF; v_gene: TRBV28; j_gene: TRBJ2-7; d_gene: .; abundance: many
CDR3nt: TGTGCCAGCAGTTACTCGAACCGTCAGGGGGCAAATGAGCAGTTCTTC; CDR3aa: CASSYSNRQGANEQFF; v_gene: TRBV6-6; j_gene: TRBJ2-1; d_gene: TRBD1; abundance: few
CDR3nt: TGTGCCATCAGTGAAGTCCTCTCTGGAAACACCATATATTTT; CDR3aa: CAISEVLSGNTIYF; v_gene: TRBV10-3; j_gene: TRBJ1-3; d_gene: .; abundance: once
CDR3nt: TGTGCCAGCAGGGCCGGGACAGGGGGCAGTGGTCCCTACAATGAGCAGTTCTTC; CDR3aa: CASRAGTGGSGPYNEQFF; v_gene: TRBV2; j_gene: TRBJ2-1; d_gene: TRBD1; abundance: many
CDR3nt: TGTGCCAGCAGCCCGGGACAGGCTTACAATGAGCAGTTCTTC; CDR3aa: CASSPGQAYNEQFF; v_gene: TRBV7-3; j_gene: TRBJ2-1; d_gene: TRBD1; abundance: few
CDR3nt: TGCAGTGCTAGCACTAGCGGAAGCTCCTACAATGAGCAGTTCTTC; CDR3aa: CSASTSGSSYNEQFF; v_gene: TRBV20-1; j_gene: TRBJ2-1; d_gene: TRBD2; abundance: .
CDR3nt: TGCGCCAGCAGCGAAGGGGGCACAGATACGCAGTATTTT; CDR3aa: CASSEGGTDTQYF; v_gene: TRBV5-1; j_gene: TRBJ2-3; d_gene: .; abundance: many
CDR3nt: TGCAGCGTCTCAAAAGTCACCGGGGAGCTGTTTTTT; CDR3aa: CSVSKVTGELFF; v_gene: TRBV29-1; j_gene: TRBJ2-2; d_gene: .; abundance: few
CDR3nt: TGCGCCAGCCTAAAGGACTCGAACACTGAAGCTTTCTTT; CDR3aa: CASLKDSNTEAFF; v_gene: TRBV5-1; j_gene: TRBJ1-1; d_gene: .; abundance: many
CDR3nt: TGTGCCAGCCGCCAAGCCTTGTTCACAGATACGCAGTATTTT; CDR3aa: CASRQALFTDTQYF; v_gene: TRBV7-2; j_gene: TRBJ2-3; d_gene: .; abundance: many
CDR3nt: TGCAGTGCTGGTGACAGGGTAGGCAACTATGGCTACACCTTC; CDR3aa: CSAGDRVGNYGYTF; v_gene: TRBV20-1; j_gene: TRBJ1-2; d_gene: TRBD1; abundance: many
CDR3nt: TGTGCCAGCAGCTTGGGGTATGGCACAGATACGCAGTATTTT; CDR3aa: CASSLGYGTDTQYF; v_gene: TRBV7-3; j_gene: TRBJ2-3; d_gene: .; abundance: many
CDR3nt: TGTGCCAGCTCACCACCGAGGACGGAGACCCAGTACTTC; CDR3aa: CASSPPRTETQYF; v_gene: TRBV18; j_gene: TRBJ2-5; d_gene: .; abundance: many
CDR3nt: TGCAGTGCGATCAGGGGGGGCTACGAGCAGTACTTC; CDR3aa: CSAIRGGYEQYF; v_gene: TRBV20-1; j_gene: TRBJ2-7; d_gene: .; abundance: many
CDR3nt: TGTGCCAGCAGAGAGGGACTAGCGGGGGAGCAACTCTACGAGCAGTACTTC; CDR3aa: CASREGLAGEQLYEQYF; v_gene: TRBV6-2/TRBV6-3; j_gene: TRBJ2-7; d_gene: TRBD2; abundance: many
CDR3nt: TGCAGTGCTGTCATATGGGACAGGGGGTTTGGCGAGCAGTACTTC; CDR3aa: CSAVIWDRGFGEQYF; v_gene: TRBV20-1; j_gene: TRBJ2-7; d_gene: TRBD1; abundance: many
CDR3nt: TGTGCCAGCAGGGCCACCGCAGGCTACTCGTTAGATACGCAGTATTTT; CDR3aa: CASRATAGYSLDTQYF; v_gene: TRBV6-2/TRBV6-3; j_gene: TRBJ2-3; d_gene: .; abundance: .
CDR3nt: TGCGCCAGCAGCTTGGAGAGGGGAGAGCAGTACTTC; CDR3aa: CASSLERGEQYF; v_gene: TRBV5-1; j_gene: TRBJ2-7; d_gene: .; abundance: many
CDR3nt: TGTGCCAGCAGGGTCTTGATATATAGCGATCAGCCCCAGCATTTT; CDR3aa: CASRVLIYSDQPQHF; v_gene: TRBV9; j_gene: TRBJ1-5; d_gene: .; abundance: .
CDR3nt: TGTGCCAGCGGACGGTGGCTATACAATGAGCAGTTCTTC; CDR3aa: CASGRWLYNEQFF; v_gene: TRBV5-8; j_gene: TRBJ2-1; d_gene: .; abundance: .